This is a list of T cell receptor beta chains from one sample in a study of blood T cells in healthy people across ages. Each CDR3 protein gets one entry after TCRdb re-called the 5' RACE reads with MiXCR. Of hundreds of thousands of distinct CDR3 sequences detected, approximately 49% appear once; the ten largest clones hold 30% to 40%. The sample was blood. Receptors originate from a woman aged 55-70 years in good health. Each CDR3 is given without its conserved first and last residue. Each record gives: CDR3 length, V gene, J gene, CDR3 protein.

>12|TRBV27|TRBJ1-2
ASSLFAGTDGYT
>12|TRBV28|TRBJ2-7
ASSPRDLSIEQY
>12|TRBV5-1|TRBJ2-1
ASSLGGPPGEWF
>14|TRBV7-2|TRBJ2-1
ASRSKYGSIRDEQF
>11|TRBV7-2|TRBJ2-1
ASSLSALNEQF
>13|TRBV4-3|TRBJ1-4
ASSQGDRDEEKLF
>9|TRBV3-1|TRBJ2-7
ASSPGGEQY
>12|TRBV20-1|TRBJ2-7
SARGDRPAYEQY
>14|TRBV7-9|TRBJ2-1
ASSLAGDRPYNEQF
>14|TRBV3-1|TRBJ2-1
ASSQGRGDTYNEQF
>13|TRBV18|TRBJ1-1
ASSPPDGGYTEAF
>12|TRBV20-1|TRBJ1-2
SAPGAESNYGYT
>17|TRBV4-2|TRBJ2-1
ASSQDPTSPRSYDNEQF
>12|TRBV7-8|TRBJ1-1
ASRKTEMNTEAF
>12|TRBV12-3/TRBV12-4|TRBJ2-1
ASRPSGRYDELF
>12|TRBV15|TRBJ1-2
ATSRAWANYGYT
>13|TRBV5-1|TRBJ1-2
ASSLEGTGVFGYT
>12|TRBV6-5|TRBJ2-7
ASSGLDRIYEQY
>13|TRBV14|TRBJ2-3
ASSQGGQLTDTQY
>13|TRBV20-1|TRBJ2-4
SVSGQGRTKNIQY
>13|TRBV6-2/TRBV6-3|TRBJ2-7
ASSPPAAKAYEQY
>12|TRBV5-1|TRBJ2-5
ASSLGSGPNEQY
>9|TRBV6-5|TRBJ1-2
ASEGGGGYT
>14|TRBV9|TRBJ2-6
ASSLAGGNGANVLT
>18|TRBV7-2|TRBJ2-7
ASSPRAVDRWAGVSHEQY
>12|TRBV20-1|TRBJ2-5
SASGTSASETQY
>12|TRBV7-2|-
ASSIGLSSYEQY
>10|TRBV5-6|TRBJ2-7
ASSLVVGEQY